These 29 T cell receptor beta chains originate from one sample sequenced in a study of regulatory T cells in long-lasting Graves disease. Assembly of TCR beta libraries relied on iRepertoire HTBI primers together with Arm-PCR of CDR3 regions. TCRdb recomputed calls from the multiplex PCR reads with MiXCR, one row per CDR3 protein. The sample holds some 490,000 distinct CDR3 sequences, around 12% seen once. Regarding time point: newly diagnosed GD, antithyroid drugs for less than 3 months. PBMC RNA was the source of the TCR library. This sample was shared with a second study, whose subject was T cells in Graves' hyperthyroidism and ophthalmopathy.

This sample comprised peripheral blood mononuclear cells (PBMCs), obtained at new diagnosis, from a patient treated with antithyroid drugs. All receptors come from a woman under 40 with Graves disease.

Only a few counts were recorded for this clonotype. The V gene is TRBV18, the J gene TRBJ2-7, with 7 bases fitting TRBD2. The ends lost 0 bases at V and 6 bases at J; junction bases unmatched: 11. The germline gives CDR1 KGHSH, CDR2 LQKENI. The CDR3 is 16 residues long. In DNA form, the CDR3 reads TGTGCCAGCTCACCACCCAGAGGGGAGGGGACTACCGAGCAGTACTTC. Its protein product is CASSPPRGEGTTEQYF.

Many counts were recorded for this clonotype. This chain connects TRBV19 to TRBJ1-2; no clear D. Trimming cost V 4 bases and J 7 bases, with 19 bases left between them. The CDR3 spans 15 residues. Germline V lookup: CDR1 LNHDA, CDR2 SQIVND (reference sequence). CDR3 sequence: CASSTPDGGGRGYTF. In DNA form, the CDR3 reads TGTGCCAGTAGTACCCCGGACGGAGGCGGACGTGGCTACACCTTC.

This clonotype was counted ten times or more. V gene TRBV29-1 combines with J gene TRBJ2-7; D is possibly TRBD1 (6 bases). Germline CDR1 reads SQVTM; CDR2 reads ANQGSEA. The CDR3 loop spans 16 amino acids. Deletions cut 4 bases from V and 3 bases from J, with 22 bases between. CDR3 in DNA: TGCAGCGTTGTTGGCAGGGGTGTTTTCTCGGACTACGAGCAGTACTTC. Protein: CSVVGRGVFSDYEQYF.

This clonotype came up many times. The V call is TRBV27, the J call TRBJ2-1; D not resolved. Germline CDR1 MNHEY, CDR2 SMNVEV (reference sequence). The V gene lost 6 bases and the J gene lost 0 bases, with 12 bases spanning the gap. There are 15 residues in the CDR3. The CDR3 nucleotides read TGTGCCAGCAGGCTGTGGTCAAGCTCCTACAATGAGCAGTTCTTC. Its translation: CASRLWSSSYNEQFF.

This clonotype has a count of ten or more. The chain has TRBV15 and TRBJ1-4; D possibly corresponds to TRBD1 (6 bases). Looked up from germline, CDR1 is LNHNV and CDR2 is YYDKDF (reference sequence). The V end was cut by 0 bases, the J end by 7 bases, with 15 bases between. The CDR3 totals 16 residues. CDR3: CATSREAGALIEKLFF. CDR3 bases: TGTGCCACCAGCAGAGAAGCGGGGGCGCTTATTGAAAAACTGTTTTTT.

This chain connects TRBV4-3 to TRBJ2-1, with D tentatively TRBD2 (7 bases). Trimming stripped 1 base from V and 5 bases from J, with 15 bases between. The CDR3 is 16 amino acids. The germline gives CDR1 LGHNA, CDR2 YSLEER. The CDR3 DNA reads as TGCGCCAGCAGCCAAGGGGGGGGGGCCTTTCACAATGAGCAGTTCTTC. Amino acid sequence: CASSQGGGAFHNEQFF.

The chain has TRBV20-1 and TRBJ2-7; 7 bases agree with TRBD1. V lost 1 base to trimming and J lost 0 bases; unmatched junction nucleotides: 3. CDR1 is DFQATT, CDR2 SNEGSKA, per germline (reference sequence). This CDR3 region has 14 residues. CDR3 region: CSARGQGRSYEQYF. The CDR3, as DNA: TGCAGTGCTAGAGGACAGGGTCGCTCCTACGAGCAGTACTTC.

The sample holds many counts of this clonotype. The chain links TRBV15 to TRBJ2-7, with 10 bases lining up with TRBD1. The CDR3 consists of 16 residues. Germline CDR1 and CDR2: LNHNV and YYDKDF (reference sequence). J gave up 2 bases and V 5 bases, and 9 bases lay outside the gene matches. The DNA of the CDR3 is TGTGCCACCAGCCTAACCCCCGGGACAGGGGCCTACGAGCAGTACTTC. Encoded protein: CATSLTPGTGAYEQYF.

The rearrangement links TRBV2 to TRBJ2-1; TRBD2 matches 16 bases. CDR1 is SNHLY and CDR2 is FYNNEI in the germline V gene. The V and J ends lost 6 bases and 7 bases, in that order; junction bases with no gene match: 15. The length of the CDR3 is 19 residues. CDR3 DNA: TGTGCCAGCAGAACCGGGACTAGCGGGAGGGTAGGAGGTCCGAATGAGCAGTTCTTC. Protein sequence: CASRTGTSGRVGGPNEQFF.

Only a few counts were recorded for this clonotype. A much larger clone lies one base from this, so it may be a read error. The V call is TRBV20-1, the J call TRBJ2-1; perhaps D is TRBD1 or TRBD2 (5 bases each). V lost 3 bases, J lost 0 bases, and 6 bases lay in between. This CDR3 contains 13 residues. Looked up from germline, CDR1 is DFQATT and CDR2 is SNEGSKA (reference sequence). The CDR3 loop is CSASGTSYNEQFF. The CDR3 DNA is TGCAGTGCTAGCGGGACCTCCTACAATGAGCAGTTCTTC.

This clonotype was seen many times. The chain has TRBV2 and TRBJ2-7, with 9 positions matching TRBD1. The CDR3 is 14 residues long. J gave up 7 bases and V 4 bases, and 8 bases lay outside the gene matches. Germline CDR1 is SNHLY and CDR2 is FYNNEI. The CDR3 region has the DNA TGTGCCAGCAGTGTCAAGGGACAGGGAGGGGAGCAGTACTTC. It translates to CASSVKGQGGEQYF.

V gene TRBV27 combines with J gene TRBJ2-4; possibly TRBD2 for D (5 bases). CDR3 length: 11 amino acids. Trimming removed 8 bases from V and 7 bases from J, with 9 bases in between. Per the germline V gene, CDR1 is MNHEY and CDR2 is SMNVEV (reference sequence). The CDR3 sequence: CASSRANIQYF. The CDR3 DNA reads TGTGCCAGCTCGAGGGCGAACATTCAGTACTTC.

This clonotype has at least ten counts. V usage is TRBV30 and J usage is TRBJ2-5, with 7 bases that match TRBD1. Losses at the gene ends were 5 bases for V and 4 bases for J; bases not matched to a gene: 7. From germline, CDR1 is GTSNPN and CDR2 SVGIG (reference sequence). This CDR3 is built from 13 residues. CDR3 in amino acids: CAWGQAFGETQYF. DNA for the CDR3: TGTGCCTGGGGACAGGCTTTTGGAGAGACCCAGTACTTC.

This clonotype has just a few counts. CDR3 in amino acids: CASSYSTSAKFF. The DNA for the CDR3 is TGTGCCAGCAGTTACTCCACTAGCGCTAAGTTCTTC. The chain uses TRBV6-2 or TRBV6-3 and TRBJ2-1, with 7 nucleotides matching TRBD2. The CDR3 is made up of 12 amino acids. Germline values: CDR1 MNHEY, CDR2 SVGEGT. The ends lost 0 bases at V and 14 bases at J; junction bases unmatched: 4.

This clonotype was counted only a few times. Here the CDR3 DNA reads TGTGCCAGCAGTGAGGGGATAGCGGGAGGGCTAGAGACCCAGTACTTC. Amino acids: CASSEGIAGGLETQYF. The chain joins TRBV6-1 to TRBJ2-5; 11 bases agree with TRBD2. The V segment lost 3 bases and the J segment 4 bases; nucleotides outside the gene matches: 7. The CDR3 is 16 amino acids. Germline CDR1 reads MNHNS; CDR2 reads SASEGT.

This clonotype was counted only a few times. A junction end diverges from the germline sequence, so it may reflect a read error. The chain couples TRBV28 to TRBJ2-5; the D gene is possibly TRBD2 (5 bases). The CDR3 extends over 12 amino acids. Germline V gene lookup returns CDR1 MDHEN and CDR2 SYDVKM. The CDR3 region has the DNA TGTGCCAGCAGTGATCATCCTCGGGCTAGGAGGTTC. As protein: CASSDHPRARRF.

V is TRBV27 and J is TRBJ2-1; possibly TRBD1 for D (6 bases). Germline assignment: CDR1 MNHEY and CDR2 SMNVEV (reference sequence). V was shortened by 4 bases and J by 5 bases, with 15 bases between the two germline ends. CDR3 length: 15 amino acids. The CDR3: CASSSNRAENNEQFF. CDR3 bases: TGTGCCAGCAGTTCTAACAGGGCGGAAAACAATGAGCAGTTCTTC.

Worth noting for this clonotype: Here the CDR3 omits its conserved ending phenylalanine or tryptophan, so a read error is the likely source. The DNA is omitted, as the CDR3 cannot be located on it reliably, and the CDR3 follows TCRdb's listing. The chain employs TRBV2 and TRBJ2-7. With termini counted, the CDR3 has 8 amino acids. Germline lookup yields CDR1 SNHLY and CDR2 FYNNEI. CDR3 in amino acids: CASSQTVA.

This clonotype showed up many times. The CDR3 reads CASSRLALHEQFF. The CDR3 region has the DNA TGCGCCAGCAGCCGACTAGCACTACATGAGCAGTTCTTC. The rearrangement links TRBV4-1 to TRBJ2-1; 7 bases are shared with TRBD2. J gave up 8 bases and V 4 bases, and 5 bases lay outside the gene matches. The CDR3 runs 13 residues. CDR1 MGHRA and CDR2 YSYEKL come from the germline V gene.

As for this clonotype: A read error may be the cause here, since a much bigger clone is one base away. The chain couples TRBV5-6 to TRBJ2-6, with D possibly being TRBD2 (8 bases). The CDR3 is made up of 20 amino acids. Germline lookup yields CDR1 SGHDT and CDR2 YYEEEE. In DNA, the CDR3 is TGTGTCAGCAGCTTGAGGGGTAGCGGGACAGCTCTCTCTGGGGCCAACGTCCTGACTTTC. Translating gives CVSSLRGSGTALSGANVLTF.

This clonotype was picked up many times. The DNA for the CDR3 is TGCAGTGCCGCCACTAGCGCAGATACGCAGTATTTT. Translation: CSAATSADTQYF. The chain carries TRBV20-1 and TRBJ2-3, with 7 bases that match TRBD2. The CDR3 consists of 12 residues. The V and J ends lost 6 bases and 4 bases, in that order; junction bases with no gene match: 4. Germline values: CDR1 DFQATT, CDR2 SNEGSKA (reference sequence).

This clonotype was observed many times. This chain connects TRBV12-3 or TRBV12-4 to TRBJ1-1; the match to TRBD1 covers 8 bases. There are 16 residues in the CDR3. V lost 3 bases and J lost 5; bases outside the gene matches: 11. The chain's CDR3 is CASSLRRTGWRTEAFF. CDR3 coding DNA: TGTGCCAGCAGTTTGCGAAGGACAGGGTGGCGAACTGAAGCTTTCTTT.

At least ten counts were recorded for this clonotype. The chain joins TRBV11-2 to TRBJ2-1, with D possibly being TRBD1 or TRBD2 (5 bases each). Germline-derived CDR1 and CDR2 are SGHAT and FQNNGV. The CDR3 runs 16 residues. Trimming took off 5 bases at V and 0 bases at J, with 14 bases between the two ends. Written as DNA, the CDR3 is TGTGCCAGCAGCCGAGGGACGACCAGCTCCTACAATGAGCAGTTCTTC. Translated: CASSRGTTSSYNEQFF. Filled out from reference TRBV11-2 and TRBJ2-1, the complete variable domain reads EAGVAQSPRYKIIEKRQSVAFWCNPISGHATLYWYQQILGQGPKLLIQFQNNGVVDDSQLPKDRFSAERLKGVDSTLKIQPAKLEDSAVYLCASSRGTTSSYNEQFFGPGTRLTVL.

This clonotype was counted many times. This chain uses TRBV2 with TRBJ1-5; D is unresolved. Trimming removed 6 bases at V and 0 bases at J, with 12 bases between. CDR1 is SNHLY and CDR2 is FYNNEI in the germline V gene. CDR3 length: 15 amino acids. The CDR3 sequence: CASRPTANSNQPQHF. The CDR3 DNA is TGTGCCAGCAGACCCACAGCAAATAGCAATCAGCCCCAGCATTTT.

This chain uses TRBV7-9 with TRBJ2-2; D unresolved. Germline V gene sequence: CDR1 SEHNR, CDR2 FQNEAQ (reference sequence). The CDR3 has 16 amino acids. Deletions cut 1 base from V and 0 bases from J, with 9 bases between. CDR3 loop: CASSLGNSPNTGELFF. CDR3 DNA sequence: TGTGCCAGCAGCTTAGGAAACAGTCCGAACACCGGGGAGCTGTTTTTT.

The rearrangement links TRBV9 to TRBJ2-3, with 7 bases lining up with TRBD1. J was trimmed by 3 bases and V by 4 bases; bases with no gene match: 5. Germline CDR1 is SGDLS and CDR2 is YYNGEE. CDR3 length: 14 residues. CDR3 nucleotides: TGTGCCAGCAGCACAAGGGGGCTTACAGATACGCAGTATTTT. This translates into CASSTRGLTDTQYF.

This chain links TRBV20-1 with TRBJ1-5; 9 bases are a match to TRBD1. J lost 6 bases, V lost 5 bases, and 11 bases had no gene match. The CDR3 contains 15 residues. CDR1 is DFQATT, CDR2 SNEGSKA, per germline (reference sequence). CDR3 in DNA: TGCAGTGCTCGCCGGGACAGGGAAGGGGGTCAGCCCCAGCATTTT. Its translation is CSARRDREGGQPQHF.

This clonotype was detected many times. The gene calls are TRBV6-1 and TRBJ1-2; 8 bases match TRBD1. The V gene's germline CDR1 is MNHNS and CDR2 SASEGT. V shed 10 bases and J 2 bases; nucleotides not matched to a gene: 9. The CDR3 is 14 amino acids. In DNA, the CDR3 is TGTGCCACCTCAGCGACAGGGGTAAACTATGGCTACACCTTC. Amino acid sequence: CATSATGVNYGYTF.

This clonotype has ten or more counts. The genes are TRBV15 and TRBJ1-6; D gene uncertain. CDR1 and CDR2 from the germline V gene are LNHNV and YYDKDF (reference sequence). With 0 bases removed from V and 7 bases from J, the gap between germline ends came to 13 bases. This CDR3 is 16 amino acids long. CDR3 protein: CATSREGRRTNSPLHF. The DNA of the CDR3 is TGTGCCACCAGCAGAGAGGGCAGGAGAACGAATTCACCCCTCCACTTT.